The 25 T cell receptor beta chains presented below share a single source sample, sequenced in a study of blood T cell repertoires in COVID-19. The method was immunoSEQ multiplex PCR; TCRdb's version includes in-frame clones alone and lacks a portion of them. The data hold 45,000 to 50,000 clones, with 80% to 90% observed a single time. Input material: peripheral blood. The receptors originated from an elderly woman with COVID-19, enrolled during active disease.

This chain joins TRBV7-2 and TRBJ2-6; maybe TRBD1 (5 bases). This CDR3 spans 16 amino acids. Germline-derived CDR1 and CDR2 are SGHTA and FQGNSA. With 5 bases removed from V and 0 bases from J, the gap between germline ends came to 11 bases. The CDR3 DNA reads TGTGCCAGCAGCCATGCAGGGTCCTCTGGGGCCAACGTCCTGACTTTC. Its translation is CASSHAGSSGANVLTF.

This clone showed up just a few times. V usage is TRBV19 and J usage is TRBJ1-2; D not certain. CDR3 length equals 14 residues. Germline lookup yields CDR1 LNHDA and CDR2 SQIVND (reference sequence). The V and J ends lost 3 bases and 1 base respectively, with 9 bases between them. CDR3: CASSIEGSNYGYTF. CDR3 bases: TGTGCCAGTAGTATTGAAGGGAGTAACTATGGCTACACCTTC.

The chain couples TRBV28 to TRBJ1-1, with 7 bases identical to TRBD1. The V and J ends lost 6 bases and 10 bases, in that order; junction bases with no gene match: 17. This CDR3 region has 15 residues. CDR1 and CDR2 (germline): MDHEN, SYDVKM. The CDR3 spells CASSLGTAIHLRAFF. Written as DNA, the CDR3 is TGTGCCAGCAGCCTGGGGACAGCCATCCACCTTCGAGCTTTCTTT.

The gene calls are TRBV5-1 and TRBJ2-1; D perhaps matches TRBD2 (5 bases). The CDR3 sequence is 14 residues long. Per the germline V gene, CDR1 is SGHRS and CDR2 is YFSETQ. With 5 bases removed from V and 3 bases from J, the gap between germline ends came to 12 bases. The CDR3 protein is CASRTGNRYNEQFF. Here the CDR3 DNA reads TGCGCCAGCAGGACGGGAAACCGCTACAATGAGCAGTTCTTC.

The rearrangement links TRBV5-1 to TRBJ2-7; TRBD2 matches at 9 bases. The V gene's germline CDR1 is SGHRS and CDR2 YFSETQ. The CDR3 totals 13 residues. V dropped 4 bases and J dropped 1; count of bases not matched to a gene: 0. The CDR3 is CASSLAGSYEQYF. The CDR3 DNA reads TGCGCCAGCAGCCTAGCGGGATCCTACGAGCAGTACTTC. Filled out from reference TRBV5-1 and TRBJ2-7, the complete variable domain reads KAGVTQTPRYLIKTRGQQVTLSCSPISGHRSVSWYQQTPGQGLQFLFEYFSETQRNKGNFPGRFSGRQFSNSRSEMNVSTLELGDSALYLCASSLAGSYEQYFGPGTRLTVT.

This sequence joins TRBV6-2 or TRBV6-3 and TRBJ2-7, with TRBD1 identical over 7 bases. V shed 5 bases, J shed 1 base, and the junction held 11 bases outside the gene matches. There are 16 residues in the CDR3. Germline V gene data show CDR1 as MNHEY and CDR2 as SVGEGT. Written as DNA, the CDR3 is TGTGCCAGCAGTCCCTTCGGACAGGCTTTTTCCTACGAGCAGTACTTC. Its translation is CASSPFGQAFSYEQYF.

This clone showed up just a few times. This sequence joins TRBV5-6 and TRBJ1-6; a weak D match, TRBD1 (5 bases). Germline CDR1 is SGHDT and CDR2 is YYEEEE. The CDR3 consists of 14 residues. V was shortened by 1 base and J by 8 bases, with 10 bases between the two germline ends. The CDR3 protein is CASSLRGAYSPLHF. CDR3 DNA: TGTGCCAGCAGCTTGAGGGGTGCTTATTCACCCCTCCACTTT. Complete variable domain (other parts from reference TRBV5-6 and TRBJ1-6): DAGVTQSPTHLIKTRGQQVTLRCSPKSGHDTVSWYQQALGQGPQFIFQYYEEEERQRGNFPDRFSGHQFPNYSSELNVNALLLGDSALYLCASSLRGAYSPLHFGNGTRLTVT.

Turning to this clone: Since the CDR3 does not end with the conserved phenylalanine or tryptophan, this likely comes from a read error. The DNA is omitted, as the CDR3 cannot be located on it reliably, and the CDR3 follows TCRdb's listing. J is TRBJ1-2 and V is TRBV5-1; the DNA was not compared with TRBD1, the D call given in the table. Germline V lookup: CDR1 SGHRS, CDR2 YFSETQ. The CDR3 region is 13 residues in length, termini included. Here the CDR3 reads CASRLLDRALPLT.

The gene calls are TRBV5-5 and TRBJ2-1, with a tentative D call TRBD2 (6 bases). From germline, CDR1 is SGHKS and CDR2 YYEKEE (reference sequence). CDR3 length equals 15 residues. V was trimmed by 5 bases and J by 5 bases, leaving 17 bases between them. In nucleotides, the CDR3 is TGTGCCAGCAGACTCGGGACTCCCGTGAACAATGAGCAGTTCTTC. Protein sequence: CASRLGTPVNNEQFF.

The genes are TRBV5-6 and TRBJ2-1; 7 bases are shared with TRBD2. The CDR3 consists of 16 residues. The V gene's germline CDR1 is SGHDT and CDR2 YYEEEE. The J segment lost 2 bases and the V segment lost 0 bases, leaving 5 bases of the junction unmatched. The CDR3 spells CASSLASGMAYNEQFF. DNA for the CDR3: TGTGCCAGCAGCTTGGCCAGCGGGATGGCCTACAATGAGCAGTTCTTC.

The chain is built from TRBV18 and TRBJ1-2, with a weak D call TRBD1 (6 bases). Germline CDR1 KGHSH, CDR2 LQKENI. Trimming took off 6 bases at V and 3 bases at J, with 8 bases between the two ends. The CDR3 spans 12 residues. DNA for the CDR3: TGTGCCAGCTCCCAGGGGTACTATGGCTACACCTTC. It is translated as CASSQGYYGYTF. The variable domain in full, completed from reference TRBV18 and TRBJ1-2, reads NAGVMQNPRHLVRRRGQEARLRCSPMKGHSHVYWYRQLPEEGLKFMVYLQKENIIDESGMPKERFSAEFPKEGPSILRIQQVVRGDSAAYFCASSQGYYGYTFGSGTRLTVV.

The J gene is TRBJ2-2, the V gene TRBV11-1, with 8 bases matching TRBD2. This CDR3 comprises 16 residues. The germline V gene has CDR1 SGHAT and CDR2 FQDESV (reference sequence). J was trimmed by 6 bases and V by 1 base; bases with no gene match: 7. CDR3 in DNA: TGTGCCAGCAGCTTAGTTGCCTCGGGGGGGGCCGGGGAGCTGTTTTTT. Its translation: CASSLVASGGAGELFF.

The chain is built from TRBV19 and TRBJ2-1; 7 positions match TRBD1. CDR1 and CDR2 (germline): LNHDA, SQIVND (reference sequence). V shed 4 bases and J 3 bases; nucleotides not matched to a gene: 6. The CDR3 is 15 amino acids. CDR3 sequence (DNA): TGTGCCAGTAGTAAGCTGGGACAGAGCTACAATGAGCAGTTCTTC. Amino acids: CASSKLGQSYNEQFF.

This sequence joins TRBV9 and TRBJ2-7; D is undetermined. Germline-derived CDR1 and CDR2 are SGDLS and YYNGEE. The CDR3 is made up of 15 amino acids. Trimming shortened V by 2 bases and J by 2 bases, and 14 bases separated the two germline ends. CDR3 in DNA: TGTGCCAGCAGCGTGTCAATAAACCCTACCTACGAGCAGTACTTC. It translates to CASSVSINPTYEQYF.

V usage is TRBV28 and J usage is TRBJ2-7; D uncertain. The germline V gene has CDR1 MDHEN and CDR2 SYDVKM. Deletions cut 7 bases from V and 2 bases from J, with 9 bases between. The CDR3 spans 12 residues. As DNA, the CDR3 is TGTGCCAGCAAACAGAATCCCTACGAGCAGTACTTC. Protein sequence: CASKQNPYEQYF.

The rearrangement joins TRBV28 to TRBJ1-5; D remains unclear. Trimming removed 7 bases from V and 1 base from J, with 14 bases in between. Germline V gene sequence: CDR1 MDHEN, CDR2 SYDVKM. This CDR3 spans 15 amino acids. The CDR3 loop reads CASNPGILSNQPQHF. In DNA, the CDR3 is TGTGCCAGCAATCCGGGGATTTTGAGCAATCAGCCCCAGCATTTT.

The V call is TRBV21-1, the J call TRBJ2-3; TRBD2, the table's D call, lacks a check against the DNA. TRBV21-1 is described as a pseudogene. This CDR3 is 15 amino acids long. The CDR3 here is CASSKGTSNTDTQYF. The CDR3 DNA reads TGTGCCAGCAGCAAGGGGACTAGTAACACAGATACGCAGTATTTT.

This clone was seen more than once but under ten times. The gene calls are TRBV19 and TRBJ1-2, with D unclear. Per the germline V gene, CDR1 is LNHDA and CDR2 is SQIVND (reference sequence). V dropped 4 bases and J dropped 0 bases, with 9 bases sitting between them. The CDR3 contains 14 residues. CDR3 loop: CASSTQTSNYGYTF. CDR3 bases: TGTGCCAGTAGTACTCAGACTTCTAACTATGGCTACACCTTC.

The chain employs TRBV5-1 and TRBJ2-3, with 9 positions matching TRBD2. Losses at the gene ends were 0 bases for V and 3 bases for J; bases not matched to a gene: 5. The CDR3 is 16 amino acids. Germline lookup yields CDR1 SGHRS and CDR2 YFSETQ. The chain's CDR3 is CASSLGRGGRTDTQYF. CDR3 sequence (DNA): TGCGCCAGCAGCTTGGGGCGGGGGGGCCGGACAGATACGCAGTATTTT.

The chain recombines TRBV7-2 with TRBJ2-3, with D uncertain. The CDR3 extends over 13 amino acids. The V gene's germline CDR1 is SGHTA and CDR2 FQGNSA. The ends were cut back, 5 bases at V and 0 bases at J, with 6 bases in the middle. CDR3 sequence reads: CASSAYSTDTQYF. The CDR3 DNA is TGTGCCAGCAGCGCGTATAGCACAGATACGCAGTATTTT.

The gene calls are TRBV9 and TRBJ2-7, with a possible D match to TRBD1 (5 bases). CDR3 length: 14 residues. With 1 base removed from V and 2 bases from J, the gap between germline ends came to 10 bases. The germline V gene has CDR1 SGDLS and CDR2 YYNGEE. The CDR3 coding sequence is TGTGCCAGCAGCGTAACTGACAGAACCTACGAGCAGTACTTC. It is translated as CASSVTDRTYEQYF.

This chain joins TRBV19 and TRBJ2-1; 9 bases map to TRBD2. This CDR3 comprises 14 residues. The V gene's germline CDR1 is LNHDA and CDR2 SQIVND (reference sequence). Trimming took 9 bases from V and 5 from J; bases not matched to a gene: 8. The CDR3 is CASQGREGNNEQFF. CDR3 DNA: TGTGCCAGCCAAGGGCGGGAGGGCAACAATGAGCAGTTCTTC.

This chain connects TRBV20-1 to TRBJ1-1; D is undetermined. CDR3 length: 16 residues. The ends were cut back, 3 bases at V and 4 bases at J, with 21 bases in the middle. Per the germline V gene, CDR1 is DFQATT and CDR2 is SNEGSKA (reference sequence). The CDR3 region is CSASPRARALGTEAFF. Written as DNA, the CDR3 is TGCAGTGCTAGTCCAAGGGCGAGGGCCTTGGGCACTGAAGCTTTCTTT.

The chain couples TRBV6-6 to TRBJ2-5; D may be TRBD2 (7 bases). This CDR3 region has 14 residues. The germline gives CDR1 MNHNY, CDR2 SVGAGI (reference sequence). V dropped 7 bases and J dropped 4 bases, with 16 bases sitting between them. The CDR3 nucleotides read TGTGCCAGCATCGATGGGGGGGCCGCAGAGACCCAGTACTTC. This gives the protein CASIDGGAAETQYF.

This clone was counted a few times. Different DNA sequences within this sample yield the same CDR3. V gene TRBV10-2 combines with J gene TRBJ1-2; TRBD1 is a possible D gene (5 bases). The CDR3 contains 13 residues. V dropped 6 bases and J dropped 3 bases, with 11 bases sitting between them. CDR1 is WSHSY and CDR2 is SAAADI in the germline V gene. CDR3 residues: CASSGTGDYGYTF. For the CDR3, the DNA is TGCGCCAGCAGCGGGACGGGGGACTATGGCTACACCTTC.